The present TCR beta chain was sequenced within a study of blood T cells in healthy people across ages. V shed 10 bases and J shed 5 bases, with 14 bases lying between them. The CDR3 runs 12 residues. Germline V CDR1 and CDR2: SNHLY, FYNNEI. A second PCR, run for about 7 to 11 cycles, used a sample-barcoded 5' primer plus a J-beta primer mix. TCRdb reprocessed the 5' RACE reads via MiXCR and lists one record per CDR3 protein. Here the sample spans about 930,000 distinct CDR3 sequences, around 29% being singletons. Another study also made use of these data, one on T cells of mothers and their children. That study reports: Both sample barcodes and 2-4 random nucleotides came from the M1S primer of the second PCR. The analysis detected no persistent microchimeric T cell clones.

This TCR was sampled from a woman aged 35 to 49 in good health. Sequencing used blood. This rearrangement joins TRBV2 to TRBJ2-5; no clear D gene. CDR3 bases: TGTGCCACCATCTGGGGATCTGAGACCCAGTACTTC. This sequence encodes CATIWGSETQYF.